The text below deals with one TCR beta chain. This sample stems from a study of cytomegalovirus exposure and HLA in healthy donors. About the study: In a later analysis, it was reported that the roughly 120 validation repertoires had been produced on the same platform as the 500 to 750 repertoires belonging to the first cohort.

TCRdb's table, derived via immunoSEQ multiplex PCR, lists solely in-frame clones and lacks some. There are roughly 150,000 clones in the sample; 88% occur only once, and roughly 3% lies in the top ten. Germline V gene lookup returns CDR1 ENHRY and CDR2 SYGVKD. J lost 4 bases, V lost 6 bases, and 5 bases had no gene match. The CDR3 contains 16 residues. The TCR was taken from a man aged 18 to 29 in good health and CMV-seronegative. The source material was PBMCs. This chain joins TRBV10-3 and TRBJ2-1; 14 bases align to TRBD2. Here the CDR3 reads CAISETSGRAYNEQFF. The CDR3 nucleotides are TGTGCCATCAGCGAGACTAGCGGGAGGGCATACAATGAGCAGTTCTTC.